This TCR beta chain was retrieved from a study of cytomegalovirus exposure and HLA in healthy donors (dated by TCRdb to 2016 to 2017). Background for the entire study: An earlier analysis of several hundred of the donors reported 276 Gb of sequence data and around 120 million unique TCR beta sequences obtained from about 179 million T cells. The T cell repertoires of roughly 660 subjects were profiled by immunosequencing and related to cytomegalovirus serostatus. A separate validation cohort of over a hundred different subjects was used in addition to the roughly 620-subject first cohort. To decide whether each TCR beta V gene segment behaved as functional or pseudogenic, an earlier analysis of some 580 of the donors relied on high-throughput TCR beta sequencing. HLA typing covered class I and class II loci at four-digit resolution. In a later analysis, previously published TCR beta repertoires from several hundred donors were re-analyzed and high-resolution HLA genotyping was added so that TCR occurrence patterns could be studied. Every repertoire in the discovery cohort had been generated on one and the same sequencing platform. The genetic ancestry cluster associated with self-reported Caucasian donors included around four fifths of the approximately 430 genotyped donors. To predict cytomegalovirus infection status, the study combined high-throughput TCR immunosequencing, statistical association of individual TCRs with disease status, and machine learning. Across some 400 genotyped donors of the cohort, an average of approximately 240,000 unique TCR beta nucleotide sequences per donor were sequenced, and 15% to 20% of those sequences were non-productive. Because of strong linkage in the cohort, five DR-DQ haplotypes were treated as single units for association and clustering. The study aimed to test whether signatures of past pathogen exposure could be identified by cataloging public T cell receptors. Typing coverage varied by locus: roughly 629-630 donors for A, B, C, DRB1 and DQB1; roughly 520 for DQA1; over 600 for DPA1; under 490 for DPB1. Genome-wide SNP genotypes for about 60% of the roughly 670 donors were used in a later genetic analysis, which treated that subset as a discovery cohort. An early release that covered fewer than 800 HLA-typed donors contained around 300 gigabases of sequencing data and tens of millions of unique TCR sequences. Donor age, sex, ethnicity and CMV serostatus were compiled alongside the repertoire data. In the later analysis, no new phenotypic data were used to find candidate immune exposures; instead, reliance was placed on TCR beta sequences and their occurrence across donors. Findings and caveats that apply to the study as a whole: Because the 87-base-pair reads could not distinguish some IMGT-functional V segments, including TRBV6-2 and TRBV6-3, those segments were excluded. The authors suggested that the approach could potentially be extended to other disease states and immunological phenotypes. Three of the identified cytomegalovirus-associated TCR beta chains were confirmed in vitro to be specific for cytomegalovirus antigens. According to a later genetic analysis, donors in an Asian-associated ancestry cluster had fewer N-insertions in productive TCRs than the approximately 700-donor mean. A later genetic analysis associated a missense DCLRE1C variant with V-gene and J-gene trimming of TCR beta chains, and an independent cohort replicated the association. In a later analysis, HLA-associated TCR beta chains were found to be more clonally expanded and to have lower generation probabilities than equally common non-associated chains. Correlated functional status among segregating V segments might be attributable to linkage disequilibrium, but an unknown experimental factor could not be ruled out. According to a later analysis, parvovirus B19, influenza, CMV and Epstein-Barr virus appeared linked to several top co-occurrence clusters. Assigning TCR associations to individual alleles was difficult when HLA alleles, especially DR and DQ, strongly co-occurred. Because counts were too low, seventeen rarely observed V segments, including chromosome 9 orphons, were excluded from the earlier analysis of under 650 of the donors. A group of highly shared sequence variants was considered likely to be a technical artifact of the sequencing pipeline. According to a later analysis, most CMV-associated TCR beta chains appeared to be HLA-restricted, and the HLA associations seemed to be driven largely by CMV exposure. Because HLA typing was missing for some donors at each locus, association tests included only the typed subset. The classifier was reported to diagnose cytomegalovirus status with high specificity and sensitivity in both the original and validation cohorts. The only immune exposure information available for the cohort was CMV serostatus. In the study, around 150 TCR beta chains were listed as associated with cytomegalovirus. The cohort was sequenced for TCR beta chains only, and without alpha or paired-chain data the features that could be detected were limited. In a later analysis, the rate of TCR association differed among HLA loci, with DRB1 alleles having the most associated TCRs and HLA-C alleles having the fewest. Broadly in line with IMGT annotations, most TCR beta V segments showed up in productive rearrangements about 87% or about 30% of the time in an earlier analysis of several hundred of the donors. A further reported finding was that TCR beta sequences accurately predicted the HLA-A and HLA-B alleles for most subjects in the first cohort. Most TCR sequences were observed very rarely across donors, whereas some public TCRs were present in many individuals. At a false discovery rate of 0.05, a later analysis linked 16,951 TCR beta sequences to specific HLA alleles. Sequencing depth was assumed to be roughly uniform across donors in the presence/absence analyses, though that assumption may not hold.

The cohort consisted of 600 to 750 healthy bone marrow donors. At the time of sampling, all cohort members were nominally healthy, though unrecorded immune exposures were likely present. The donor tested CMV seronegative and was one of the 352 seronegative cohort members. A peripheral blood sample was collected from each donor, and TCR beta sequencing was performed on peripheral blood mononuclear cells. Genomic DNA extraction from the blood cell samples was performed with the Qiagen DNeasy Blood Extraction Kit. This clone was observed a handful of times. There is no known antigen for this receptor. The input lacks base qualities; no much larger clone sits a single base away. According to the germline V gene, CDR1 reads MNHEY and CDR2 reads SVGAGI. From cysteine to phenylalanine, the CDR3 is 13 amino acids long. Only the CDR3 DNA stays, 39 bases, in frame from base 1. The V end loses 6 bases and the J end loses 4 bases, and a stretch of 12 bases separates them.

Libraries were made using the immunoSEQ multiplex PCR assay. For the multiplex PCR, a mixture combining 60 forward primers for TCR Vbeta segments and 13 reverse primers for TCR Jbeta segments was used. The CDR3 region of rearranged TCR beta genes was amplified from genomic DNA with a multiplex PCR assay. The amplified TCR beta libraries were sequenced on the Illumina HiSeq System as 87-base-pair reads. Regarding the original processing steps: In a later analysis, tens of millions of unique TCR beta chains were counted across the approximately 670 repertoires, and around 10 million of these chains were shared by at least two donors. Raw reads were error-corrected and collapsed into unique sequences with a nearest-neighbor algorithm that merged closely related sequences to remove PCR and sequencing errors. V, D and J gene segments were assigned by aligning CDR3 sequences to IMGT reference sequences. Each retained sequence needed at least a six-nucleotide match to both a V gene segment and a J gene segment. Rearrangements were called productive when the CDR3 lacked stop codons and stayed in frame with V and J; all others were non-productive. CDR3 was defined according to IMGT convention as the region running from the second conserved V-encoded cysteine to the conserved J-encoded phenylalanine. The earlier analysis of a few hundred of the donors excluded any sequence lacking an unambiguous match to a single V gene segment. An earlier analysis of 500 to 600 of the donors classified V segments as functional when productive rearrangements were above 56.7% and as segregating when the standard deviation between donors was above 5%. A statistical classification framework was built to diagnose cytomegalovirus status from the catalog of TCR beta chain sequences. In a later analysis, V and J genes were assigned by comparing TCR nucleotide sequences against IMGT/GENE-DB human TR gene sequences. Using the TCRdist pipeline, a later analysis assigned CDR3 sequences along with most-parsimonious VDJ recombination scenarios. In a later analysis, each TCR beta chain was defined by its CDR3 amino acid sequence together with its V-gene family, and reads lacking a unique V-gene family were excluded. As a way to deal with suspected cross-contamination and a sequencing artifact, a later analysis dropped 450 to 600 nucleotide sequences that were highly shared and had low generation probability. In a later analysis, a clonal expansion index for each public chain was calculated from normalized within-repertoire ranks of inferred template counts. In a later analysis, generation probabilities were computed with a VDJ recombination model fitted to out-of-frame rearrangements, and the resulting probabilities were checked against IGoR. In a later analysis, TCR-TCR, TCR-HLA and TCR-CMV co-occurrence was scored with hypergeometric tests, and a repertoire-size bias correction was applied to TCR pairs. In a later analysis, false discovery rates were estimated by permuting HLA or CMV assignments 20 times. In a later analysis, co-occurring TCRs were grouped using DBSCAN, and TCRdist sequence similarity was added for clustering within HLA-allele-positive subsets. For co-occurrence clustering, repertoires with fewer than 30,000 or more than 120,000 public chains were excluded, along with five repertoires with anomalous nucleotide sharing. TCRdb took over this immuneACCESS table, retaining in-frame rearrangements with V and J assigned. Such tables are incomplete; in checked studies, under half of the missing clones stem from an unresolved V gene, and the remainder is unexplained. Clonal size and the V and J genes are those of that table, whereas D and trimming came from the DNA. This sample comprises 100,000 to 150,000 clones, approximately 85% of them detected only once. The top ten clones comprise about 1.5% of the sample.

The chain joins TRBV6-5 to TRBJ1-2, with a weak D call of TRBD1 (5 bases match). Sample: PBMCs. This sequence originates from a boy aged 5-17 years in good health and CMV-seronegative. The CDR3 region reads CASSSTALYGYTF. Here is the DNA: TGTGCCAGCAGCTCGACAGCCCTCTATGGCTACACCTTC.